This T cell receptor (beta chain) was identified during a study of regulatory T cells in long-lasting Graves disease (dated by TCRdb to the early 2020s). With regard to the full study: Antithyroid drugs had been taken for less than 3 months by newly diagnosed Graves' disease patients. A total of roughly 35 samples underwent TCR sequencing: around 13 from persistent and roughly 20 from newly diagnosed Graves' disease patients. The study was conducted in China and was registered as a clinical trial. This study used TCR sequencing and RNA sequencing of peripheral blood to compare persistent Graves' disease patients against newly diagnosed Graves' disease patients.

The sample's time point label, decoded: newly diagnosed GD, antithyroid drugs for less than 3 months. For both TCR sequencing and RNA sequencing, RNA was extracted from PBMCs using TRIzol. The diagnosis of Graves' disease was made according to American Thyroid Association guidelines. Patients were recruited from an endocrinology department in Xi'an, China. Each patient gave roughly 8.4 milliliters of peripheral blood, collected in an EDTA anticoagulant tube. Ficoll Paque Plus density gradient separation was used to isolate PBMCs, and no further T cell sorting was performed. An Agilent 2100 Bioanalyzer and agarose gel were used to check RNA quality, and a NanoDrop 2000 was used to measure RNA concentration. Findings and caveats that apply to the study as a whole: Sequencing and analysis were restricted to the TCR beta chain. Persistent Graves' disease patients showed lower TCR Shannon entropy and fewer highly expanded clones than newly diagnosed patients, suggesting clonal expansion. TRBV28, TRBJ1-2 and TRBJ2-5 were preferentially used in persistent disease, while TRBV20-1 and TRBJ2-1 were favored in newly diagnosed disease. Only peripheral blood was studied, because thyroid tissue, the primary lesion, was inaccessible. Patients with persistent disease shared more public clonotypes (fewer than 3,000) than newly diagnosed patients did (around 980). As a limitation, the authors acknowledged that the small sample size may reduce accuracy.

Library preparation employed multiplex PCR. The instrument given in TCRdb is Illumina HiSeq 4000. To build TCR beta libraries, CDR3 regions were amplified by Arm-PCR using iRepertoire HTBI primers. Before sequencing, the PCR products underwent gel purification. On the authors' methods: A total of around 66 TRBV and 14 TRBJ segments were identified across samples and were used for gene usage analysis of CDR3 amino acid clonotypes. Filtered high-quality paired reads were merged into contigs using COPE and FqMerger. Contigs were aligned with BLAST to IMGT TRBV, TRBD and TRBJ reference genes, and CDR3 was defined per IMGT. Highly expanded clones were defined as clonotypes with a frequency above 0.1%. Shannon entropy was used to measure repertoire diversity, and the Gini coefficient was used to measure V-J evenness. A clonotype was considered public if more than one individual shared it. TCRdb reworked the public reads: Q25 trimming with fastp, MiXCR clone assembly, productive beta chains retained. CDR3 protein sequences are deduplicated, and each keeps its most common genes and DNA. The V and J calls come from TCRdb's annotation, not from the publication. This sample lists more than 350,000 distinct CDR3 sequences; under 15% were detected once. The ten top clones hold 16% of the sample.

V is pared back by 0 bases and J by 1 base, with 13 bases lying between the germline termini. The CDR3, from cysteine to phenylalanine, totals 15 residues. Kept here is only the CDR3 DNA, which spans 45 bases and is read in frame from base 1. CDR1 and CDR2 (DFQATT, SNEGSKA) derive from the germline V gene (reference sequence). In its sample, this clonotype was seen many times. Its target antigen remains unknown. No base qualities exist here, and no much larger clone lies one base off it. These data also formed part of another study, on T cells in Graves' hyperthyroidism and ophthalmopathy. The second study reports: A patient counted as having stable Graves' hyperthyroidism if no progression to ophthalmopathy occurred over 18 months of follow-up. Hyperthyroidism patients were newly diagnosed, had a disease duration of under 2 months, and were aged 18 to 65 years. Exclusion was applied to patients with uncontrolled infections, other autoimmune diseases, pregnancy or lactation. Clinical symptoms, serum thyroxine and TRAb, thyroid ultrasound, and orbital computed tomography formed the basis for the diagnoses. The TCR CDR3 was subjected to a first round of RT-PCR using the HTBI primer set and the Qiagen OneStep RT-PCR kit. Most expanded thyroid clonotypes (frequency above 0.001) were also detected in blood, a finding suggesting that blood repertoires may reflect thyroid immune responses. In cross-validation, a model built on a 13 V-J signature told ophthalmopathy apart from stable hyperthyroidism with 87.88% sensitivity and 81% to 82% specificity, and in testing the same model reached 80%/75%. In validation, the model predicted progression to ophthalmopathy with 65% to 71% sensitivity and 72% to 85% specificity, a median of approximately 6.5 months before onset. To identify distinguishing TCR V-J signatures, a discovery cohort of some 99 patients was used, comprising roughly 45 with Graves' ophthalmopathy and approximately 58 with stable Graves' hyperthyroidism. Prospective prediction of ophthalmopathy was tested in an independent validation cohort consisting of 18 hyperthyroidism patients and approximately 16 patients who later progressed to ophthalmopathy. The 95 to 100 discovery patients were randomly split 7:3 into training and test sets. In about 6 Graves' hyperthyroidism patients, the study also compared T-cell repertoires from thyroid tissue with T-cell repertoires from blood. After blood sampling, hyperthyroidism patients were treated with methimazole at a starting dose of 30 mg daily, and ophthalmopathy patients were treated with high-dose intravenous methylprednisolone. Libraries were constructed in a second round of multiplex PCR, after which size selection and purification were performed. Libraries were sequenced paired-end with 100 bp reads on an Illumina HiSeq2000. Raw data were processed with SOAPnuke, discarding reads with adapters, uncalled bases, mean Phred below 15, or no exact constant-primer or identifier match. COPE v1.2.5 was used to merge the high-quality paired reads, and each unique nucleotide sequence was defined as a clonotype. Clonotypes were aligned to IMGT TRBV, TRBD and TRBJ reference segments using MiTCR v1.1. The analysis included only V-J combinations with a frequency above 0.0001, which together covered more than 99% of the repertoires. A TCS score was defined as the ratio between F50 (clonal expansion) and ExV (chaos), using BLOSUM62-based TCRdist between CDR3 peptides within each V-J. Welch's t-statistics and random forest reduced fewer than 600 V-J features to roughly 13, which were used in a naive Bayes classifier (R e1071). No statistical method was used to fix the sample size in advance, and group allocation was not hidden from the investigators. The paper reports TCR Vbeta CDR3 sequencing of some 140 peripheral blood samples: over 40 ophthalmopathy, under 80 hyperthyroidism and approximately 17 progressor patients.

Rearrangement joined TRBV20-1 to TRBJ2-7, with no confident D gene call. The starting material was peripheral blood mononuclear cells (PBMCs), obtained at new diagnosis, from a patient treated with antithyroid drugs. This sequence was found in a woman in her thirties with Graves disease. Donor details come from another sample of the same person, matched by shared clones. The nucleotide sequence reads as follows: TGCAGTGCTAGAGATTTATTAGTCGGTTCCTACGAGCAGTACTTC. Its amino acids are CSARDLLVGSYEQYF.